These 24 T cell receptor beta chains were all obtained from the same sample, sequenced in a study of Graves' ophthalmopathy and Graves' hyperthyroidism. Amplified material comprised TCR beta CDR3 regions derived from RNA transcripts. The authors performed first-round RT-PCR with HTBI primers and then a second-round multiplex PCR. TCRdb reprocessed the multiplex PCR reads via MiXCR and lists one record per CDR3 protein. This sample has a few hundred thousand distinct CDR3 sequences, with approximately 15% found just once. Sequencing was done on a sample of peripheral blood. The receptors come from a woman under 30 with stable Graves' hyperthyroidism.

This clonotype was counted ten times or more. The chain uses TRBV6-5 and TRBJ1-1; no clear D gene. CDR1 is MNHEY and CDR2 is SVGAGI in the germline V gene. V gave up 5 bases and J gave up 0 bases, with 10 bases separating them. The CDR3 is 14 residues long. For the CDR3, the DNA is TGTGCCAGCAGTACTCCCGCGATGAACACTGAAGCTTTCTTT. Residues: CASSTPAMNTEAFF.

The rearrangement uses TRBV5-4 and TRBJ2-4, with 14 bases identical to TRBD2. The V gene end was trimmed by 1 base and the J gene end by 3 bases; junction bases not matched to a gene: 18. CDR1 SGHNT and CDR2 YYREEE come from the germline V gene (reference sequence). CDR3 length: 22 residues. The CDR3 DNA follows: TGTGCCAGCAGCTTGTCTTCGGTCCCTCCTCCGGGACTAGCGGGGGACAAAAACATTCAGTACTTC. It specifies CASSLSSVPPPGLAGDKNIQYF.

In its sample, this clonotype was seen many times. This chain uses TRBV6-5 with TRBJ1-2; D not resolved. Germline-derived CDR1 and CDR2 are MNHEY and SVGAGI. V was shortened by 6 bases and J by 4 bases, with 9 bases between the two germline ends. This CDR3 has 12 residues. The CDR3 DNA reads TGTGCCAGCAGGCAAAAAACCTATGGCTACACCTTC. As protein: CASRQKTYGYTF.

The chain joins TRBV6-1 to TRBJ2-7, with unresolved D. Trimming shortened V by 5 bases and J by 3 bases, and 20 bases separated the two germline ends. The CDR3 sequence is 16 residues long. The germline gives CDR1 MNHNS, CDR2 SASEGT. The chain's CDR3 is CASSPGRNPIYYEQYF. The CDR3 bases are TGTGCCAGCAGTCCTGGACGGAATCCCATATACTACGAGCAGTACTTC.

This clonotype was seen at least ten times. Since a much larger clone is just one base distant, this may be a read error. This rearrangement joins TRBV12-3 or TRBV12-4 to TRBJ2-5; 9 nucleotides agree with TRBD1. This CDR3 comprises 14 residues. CDR3 residues: CASSLGQGKETKYF. As DNA, the CDR3 is TGTGCCAGCAGTTTGGGACAGGGCAAAGAGACCAAGTACTTC.

This sequence joins TRBV5-6 and TRBJ1-1; 9 nucleotides align to TRBD1. CDR3 length: 16 residues. Germline trimming cut 4 bases from V and 0 bases from J; bases unmatched to any gene: 7. CDR1 is SGHDT and CDR2 is YYEEEE in the germline V gene. CDR3 in DNA: TGTGCCAGCAGCAAACCGGGACAGGGCTTGAACACTGAAGCTTTCTTT. The encoded protein is CASSKPGQGLNTEAFF.

There are many counts of this clonotype. This chain connects TRBV20-1 to TRBJ1-2; D remains unclear. This CDR3 is 13 amino acids long. V was clipped by 3 bases and J by 4 bases, with 12 bases between them. Germline V gene data show CDR1 as DFQATT and CDR2 as SNEGSKA (reference sequence). The CDR3 sequence is CSASDTLSYGYTF. For the CDR3, the DNA is TGCAGTGCTAGTGACACTCTCAGCTATGGCTACACCTTC.

Regarding this clonotype: Possible read error: a much larger clone is one base away. The missing conserved phenylalanine or tryptophan at the end of this CDR3 makes a read error likely. This chain connects TRBV9 to TRBJ2-2; the D call may be TRBD1 or TRBD2 (5 bases each). The CDR3 sequence is 13 residues long. The V gene's germline CDR1 is SGDLS and CDR2 YYNGEE. Trimming left V 0 bases short and J 6 bases short, with 6 bases between. The CDR3 DNA reads as TGTGCCAGCAGCGTAGTGGGGGCCGGGGAGCTGTTTTTG. Translating it yields CASSVVGAGELFL.

This clonotype was seen at least ten times. The chain carries TRBV29-1 and TRBJ1-1; 7 bases are shared with TRBD1. The length of the CDR3 is 13 residues. V was pared by 6 bases and J by 1 base, with 5 bases of the junction left unmatched. CDR1 is SQVTM, CDR2 ANQGSEA, per germline. CDR3 DNA sequence: TGCAGCGTCGAGTACAGGGGGAACACTGAAGCTTTCTTT. As protein: CSVEYRGNTEAFF.

This clonotype came up many times. The chain couples TRBV10-2 to TRBJ2-7; perhaps D is TRBD1 or TRBD2 (5 bases each). Germline CDR1 WSHSY, CDR2 SAAADI. CDR3 length equals 15 residues. V lost 3 bases and J lost 2, with 14 bases in between. The CDR3 protein is CASSETGTATYEQYF. CDR3 sequence (DNA): TGCGCCAGCAGTGAAACGGGGACCGCAACCTACGAGCAGTACTTC.

This clonotype was seen many times. The gene calls are TRBV7-2 and TRBJ2-7, with 7 bases that match TRBD1. The CDR3 extends over 14 amino acids. Per germline, CDR1 SGHTA and CDR2 FQGNSA. The V and J ends lost 5 bases and 5 bases, in that order; junction bases with no gene match: 9. The DNA of the CDR3 is TGTGCCAGCAGCCCCCGACAGGGCCGGGACGAGCAGTACTTC. Its translation: CASSPRQGRDEQYF.

This clonotype came up many times. The chain has TRBV12-3 or TRBV12-4 and TRBJ1-5, with D perhaps matching TRBD1 (5 bases). The CDR3 contains 14 residues. Trimming shortened V by 5 bases and J by 5 bases, and 13 bases separated the two germline ends. The CDR3 protein is CASSLSRRDQPQHF. The DNA of the CDR3 is TGTGCCAGCAGTCTATCCCGCAGGGATCAGCCCCAGCATTTT.

The rearrangement uses TRBV5-6 and TRBJ2-7; TRBD1 aligns across 7 bases. Per the germline V gene, CDR1 is SGHDT and CDR2 is YYEEEE. With 7 bases clipped from V and 5 bases from J, the junction kept 3 bases outside the gene matches. CDR3 length: 11 residues. CDR3 loop: CASPTGNEQYF. The CDR3, as DNA: TGTGCCAGCCCGACAGGGAACGAGCAGTACTTC.

This clonotype was seen at least ten times. CDR3 sequence: CASSLAPEPNYGYTF. The DNA of the CDR3 is TGTGCCAGCAGTTTAGCGCCGGAGCCCAACTATGGCTACACCTTC. V and J are TRBV12-3 or TRBV12-4 and TRBJ1-2, with D uncertain. The V and J ends lost 0 bases and 2 bases respectively, with 10 bases between them. The CDR3 consists of 15 residues.

This clonotype has ten or more counts. This chain uses TRBV6-5 with TRBJ2-7; D call uncertain. Germline V gene lookup returns CDR1 MNHEY and CDR2 SVGAGI. With 6 bases removed from V and 1 base from J, the gap between germline ends came to 10 bases. The CDR3 sequence is 13 residues long. The DNA of the CDR3 is TGTGCCAGCAGCCTTTATGTGTCCTACGAGCAGTACTTC. Amino acids: CASSLYVSYEQYF.

This clonotype was counted ten times or more. The gene calls are TRBV2 and TRBJ1-5; D might be TRBD1 (6 bases). With 2 bases removed from V and 6 bases from J, the gap between germline ends came to 14 bases. This CDR3 region has 15 residues. Germline loops: CDR1 SNHLY, CDR2 FYNNEI. CDR3 protein: CASSELVGARQPQHF. The CDR3 DNA follows: TGTGCCAGCAGTGAATTGGTGGGGGCTCGTCAGCCCCAGCATTTT.

Many counts were recorded for this clonotype. The chain recombines TRBV20-1 with TRBJ2-5; TRBD2 matches 9 bases. The germline V gene encodes CDR1 DFQATT and CDR2 SNEGSKA (reference sequence). V was clipped by 6 bases and J by 5 bases; unmatched bases: 16. CDR3 size: 16 residues. The CDR3 reads CSASPLAGPRWETQYF. As DNA, the CDR3 is TGCAGTGCCAGCCCCCTAGCGGGGCCCCGTTGGGAGACCCAGTACTTC.

This clonotype was seen at least ten times. The V and J genes are TRBV10-3 and TRBJ2-2, with D perhaps assigned TRBD1 or TRBD2 (5 bases each). The CDR3 contains 18 residues. V lost 2 bases and J 2 bases, leaving 18 bases between the germline ends. CDR1 and CDR2 from the germline V gene are ENHRY and SYGVKD. In DNA, the CDR3 is TGTGCCATCAGTGAGAGTGCCGGGGCCGGATCCAACACCGGGGAGCTGTTTTTT. This translates into CAISESAGAGSNTGELFF.

This clonotype was picked up a small number of times. V is TRBV18 and J is TRBJ1-1; no clear D gene. V was shortened by 3 bases and J by 1 base, with 9 bases between the two germline ends. The CDR3 runs 14 residues. The V gene's germline CDR1 is KGHSH and CDR2 LQKENI. The CDR3 nucleotides are TGTGCCAGCTCACCGAACGGGAGGAACACTGAAGCTTTCTTT. Encoded protein: CASSPNGRNTEAFF.

Many counts were recorded for this clonotype. This chain joins TRBV7-6 and TRBJ1-1, with D hard to call. V was cut by 0 bases and J by 0 bases, with 14 bases left in between. Per germline, CDR1 SGHVS and CDR2 FNYEAQ. The CDR3 sequence is 17 residues long. The CDR3 region is CASSLATTDLMNTEAFF. The DNA for the CDR3 is TGTGCCAGCAGCTTAGCGACAACGGACCTAATGAACACTGAAGCTTTCTTT.

This clonotype was counted at least ten times. The gene calls are TRBV4-1 and TRBJ1-1; 8 nucleotides line up with TRBD1. The germline gives CDR1 MGHRA, CDR2 YSYEKL. The CDR3 length is 15 residues. The J segment lost 5 bases and the V segment lost 3 bases, leaving 8 bases of the junction unmatched. The DNA for the CDR3 is TGCGCCAGCAGCCACCCCGACAGGGGAGGGACTGAAGCTTTCTTT. It specifies CASSHPDRGGTEAFF.

The V call is TRBV6-1, the J call TRBJ1-6; D remains ambiguous. Between the trimmed V and J ends, which lost 0 bases and 5 bases, there was a span of 8 bases. The CDR3 loop spans 15 amino acids. The germline CDR1 and CDR2 sequences are MNHNS and SASEGT. CDR3 DNA sequence: TGTGCCAGCAGTGAAGCGACCCTAGATAATTCACCCCTCCACTTT. Its translation: CASSEATLDNSPLHF.

There are many counts of this clonotype. The rearrangement joins TRBV24-1 to TRBJ1-1, with D possibly TRBD1 on 5 matching bases. The V end lost 0 bases, the J end lost 6 bases, and 10 bases lay between the germline ends. This CDR3 has 14 amino acids. Germline assignment: CDR1 KGHDR and CDR2 SFDVKD. CDR3 sequence (DNA): TGTGCCACCAGTGATTTGGGGGGTCCCGCTGAAGCTTTCTTT. Its translation is CATSDLGGPAEAFF.

V usage is TRBV11-1 and J usage is TRBJ2-2; 8 bases fit TRBD1. The J segment lost 5 bases and the V segment lost 3 bases, leaving 2 bases of the junction unmatched. Germline CDR1 and CDR2: SGHAT and FQDESV (reference sequence). The CDR3 contains 14 residues. CDR3 loop: CASSFTGGTGELFF. The CDR3 coding sequence is TGTGCCAGCAGCTTTACAGGGGGTACCGGGGAGCTGTTTTTT.